Shown below are 20 T cell receptor beta chains from a single sample sequenced in a study of CD8 T cells in Susac syndrome. Reverse transcription of about 0.5 to 1 ug RNA was carried out with random hexamers. A single record per CDR3 protein comes from TCRdb applying MiXCR to the immunoSEQ multiplex PCR reads. The top ten clones hold more than 0.08% of a sample with approximately 160,000 distinct CDR3 sequences, about 93% of them seen once. The sequenced sample consisted of CD4+ T cells from PBMCs. These receptor sequences come from a human donor with multiple sclerosis.

The CDR3 reads CASRVGLLGISGANVLTF. The CDR3 nucleotides read TGTGCCAGCAGGGTAGGACTCCTCGGGATATCTGGGGCCAACGTCCTGACTTTC. V and J are TRBV6-1 and TRBJ2-6, with D possibly being TRBD2 (5 bases). The CDR3 extends over 18 amino acids. Germline-derived CDR1 and CDR2 are MNHNS and SASEGT. With 6 bases removed from V and 1 base from J, the gap between germline ends came to 19 bases.

The chain combines TRBV24-1 with TRBJ2-3; D may be TRBD2 (7 bases). The CDR3 totals 15 residues. The germline CDR1 and CDR2 sequences are KGHDR and SFDVKD. V was trimmed by 1 base and J by 5 bases, leaving 12 bases between them. CDR3 bases: TGTGCCACCAGTGATTTACGGGGGGCTGGAGATACGCAGTATTTT. It codes for CATSDLRGAGDTQYF.

The chain combines TRBV3-1 with TRBJ2-7; D not resolved. V was pared by 1 base and J by 6 bases, with 4 bases between. CDR1 and CDR2 (germline): LGHDT, YNNKEL (reference sequence). The CDR3 length is 11 residues. CDR3 coding DNA: TGTGCCAGCAGCCAAGCGGGCGAGCAGTACTTC. It specifies CASSQAGEQYF.

This clonotype has a handful of counts. V gene TRBV6-1 combines with J gene TRBJ1-2; 9 nucleotides align to TRBD1. Trimming at V came to 5 bases and at J to 7 bases, leaving 8 bases not matched to a gene. There are 14 residues in the CDR3. Germline CDR1 reads MNHNS; CDR2 reads SASEGT. CDR3 nucleotide sequence: TGTGCCAGCAGTCAAACACAGGGGGCTAGTGGCTACACCTTC. It yields the protein CASSQTQGASGYTF.

The chain has TRBV24-1 and TRBJ1-1, with TRBD1 identical over 7 bases. Germline V lookup: CDR1 KGHDR, CDR2 SFDVKD. Trimming took 10 bases from V and 9 from J; bases not matched to a gene: 7. This CDR3 contains 11 residues. In DNA form, the CDR3 reads TGTGCCACGAGAGGACAGGTTAAAGCTTTCTTT. Amino acids: CATRGQVKAFF.

The gene calls are TRBV3-1 and TRBJ2-7; D may be TRBD1 or TRBD2 (5 bases each). Per the germline V gene, CDR1 is LGHDT and CDR2 is YNNKEL (reference sequence). V shed 2 bases and J shed 3 bases, with 17 bases lying between them. The CDR3 is 16 amino acids. CDR3 region: CASSQTRGRLLYEQYF. CDR3 DNA: TGTGCCAGCAGCCAAACCCGGGGACGTCTCCTCTACGAGCAGTACTTC.

J is TRBJ2-2 and V is TRBV10-3; D remains unclear. The CDR3 sequence is 14 residues long. V lost 0 bases and J lost 4, with 6 bases in between. CDR1 ENHRY and CDR2 SYGVKD come from the germline V gene. This CDR3 reads CAISESRRTGELFF. In DNA form, the CDR3 reads TGTGCCATCAGTGAGTCTCGACGCACCGGGGAGCTGTTTTTT.

This clonotype occurred once. The rearrangement joins TRBV27 to TRBJ1-4; TRBD1 agrees at 7 bases. In germline, CDR1 is MNHEY, CDR2 SMNVEV (reference sequence). The ends lost 5 bases at V and 0 bases at J; junction bases unmatched: 9. The CDR3 consists of 17 residues. The CDR3 DNA reads as TGTGCCAGCAGTCTCCGACAGGGATTTTCAACTAATGAAAAACTGTTTTTT. This translates into CASSLRQGFSTNEKLFF. Filled out from reference TRBV27 and TRBJ1-4, the complete variable domain reads EAQVTQNPRYLITVTGKKLTVTCSQNMNHEYMSWYRQDPGLGLRQIYYSMNVEVTDKGDVPEGYKVSRKEKRNFPLILESPSPNQTSLYFCASSLRQGFSTNEKLFFGSGTQLSVL.

This sequence joins TRBV20-1 and TRBJ1-4, with D perhaps TRBD1 (6 bases). The V end was cut by 4 bases, the J end by 5 bases, with 11 bases between. The germline gives CDR1 DFQATT, CDR2 SNEGSKA (reference sequence). CDR3 length: 13 amino acids. The CDR3 bases are TGCAGTGCTAAGGACAGCCAGAATGAAAAACTGTTTTTT. Protein product: CSAKDSQNEKLFF.

The V and J genes are TRBV30 and TRBJ2-1; D is possibly TRBD2 (7 bases). Deletions cut 3 bases from V and 7 bases from J, with 16 bases between. CDR1 is GTSNPN and CDR2 is SVGIG in the germline V gene (reference sequence). This CDR3 has 14 amino acids. The CDR3 DNA reads as TGTGCCTGGAGACAGGGCGGGAGTCCGAATGAGCAGTTCTTC. As protein: CAWRQGGSPNEQFF.

The chain uses TRBV20-1 and TRBJ1-2; 7 positions match TRBD1. After removal of 3 bases from V and 4 bases from J, the junction contained 14 bases not matched to a gene. Germline V gene data show CDR1 as DFQATT and CDR2 as SNEGSKA (reference sequence). CDR3 length: 16 amino acids. CDR3 nucleotides: TGCAGTGCTAGCTACTCCGGAGGGGGCGCCGGCTATGGCTACACCTTC. Its protein is CSASYSGGGAGYGYTF.

V gene TRBV28 combines with J gene TRBJ2-3; D gene unclear. The CDR3 is 13 amino acids. V gave up 2 bases and J gave up 2 bases, with 5 bases separating them. The germline V gene has CDR1 MDHEN and CDR2 SYDVKM. The CDR3 here is CASSLVATDTQYF. The DNA for the CDR3 is TGTGCCAGCAGTTTAGTCGCCACAGATACGCAGTATTTT.

This clonotype occurred once. The genes are TRBV2 and TRBJ1-5, with a possible D match to TRBD1 (5 bases). V shed 9 bases and J shed 15 bases, with 18 bases lying between them. This CDR3 is 11 amino acids long. Germline V gene lookup returns CDR1 SNHLY and CDR2 FYNNEI. Here the CDR3 reads CASGTAEGSHF. CDR3 nucleotide sequence: TGTGCCAGTGGGACGGCAGAGGGGTCGCATTTT.

The chain has TRBV7-2 and TRBJ1-1, with D maybe TRBD1 (6 bases). CDR3 length: 15 amino acids. The ends were cut back, 5 bases at V and 4 bases at J, with 17 bases in the middle. The germline V gene encodes CDR1 SGHTA and CDR2 FQGNSA. CDR3 loop: CASSRQGQGLTEAFF. Here the CDR3 DNA reads TGTGCCAGCAGCCGTCAGGGGCAGGGCCTCACTGAAGCTTTCTTT.

This chain links TRBV7-6 with TRBJ2-5; D remains unclear. V gave up 5 bases and J gave up 1 base, with 8 bases separating them. Germline V gene sequence: CDR1 SGHVS, CDR2 FNYEAQ. The CDR3 loop spans 13 amino acids. CDR3 region: CASSPLAQETQYF. DNA of the CDR3: TGTGCCAGCAGCCCCTTGGCCCAAGAGACCCAGTACTTC.

This rearrangement joins TRBV5-1 to TRBJ2-7; D gene ambiguous. Germline V lookup: CDR1 SGHRS, CDR2 YFSETQ. Between the trimmed V and J ends, which lost 0 bases and 6 bases, there was a span of 10 bases. This CDR3 spans 13 amino acids. The CDR3 bases are TGCGCCAGCAGCTTGGCGTCGTTGAGCGAGCAGTACTTC. Translated: CASSLASLSEQYF.

The chain employs TRBV5-6 and TRBJ2-5, with 8 bases lining up with TRBD2. This CDR3 region has 12 residues. V gave up 5 bases and J gave up 12 bases; unmatched junction bases: 9. Per the germline V gene, CDR1 is SGHDT and CDR2 is YYEEEE. CDR3 sequence: CASSSGGPLKYF. The CDR3, as DNA: TGTGCCAGCAGTTCGGGAGGGCCCTTGAAGTACTTC.

This clonotype was detected once. J is TRBJ2-5 and V is TRBV21-1; the D segment call TRBD2 is taken from the table without a DNA check. TRBV21-1 is a pseudogene segment. This CDR3 spans 17 amino acids. In nucleotides, the CDR3 is TGTGCCAGCAGGCTCAATCTTCCGACTAGCGGCAAAGAGACCCAGTACTTC. It yields the protein CASRLNLPTSGKETQYF.

This chain connects TRBV19 to TRBJ2-2, with 9 bases fitting TRBD2. Germline lookup yields CDR1 LNHDA and CDR2 SQIVND (reference sequence). The CDR3 is 15 residues long. With 7 bases clipped from V and 5 bases from J, the junction kept 8 bases outside the gene matches. This CDR3 is CASKGGGARTGELFF. In nucleotides, the CDR3 is TGTGCCAGTAAGGGCGGGGGGGCCCGGACCGGGGAGCTGTTTTTT.

V gene TRBV24-1 combines with J gene TRBJ1-5; 7 nucleotides match TRBD1. CDR1 is KGHDR and CDR2 is SFDVKD in the germline V gene. The trim removed 3 bases at V and 9 bases at J, leaving 4 bases unmatched. The length of the CDR3 is 13 residues. This chain's CDR3 is CATSDQQGRPQHF. CDR3 nucleotides: TGTGCCACCAGTGATCAACAGGGGCGGCCCCAGCATTTT.